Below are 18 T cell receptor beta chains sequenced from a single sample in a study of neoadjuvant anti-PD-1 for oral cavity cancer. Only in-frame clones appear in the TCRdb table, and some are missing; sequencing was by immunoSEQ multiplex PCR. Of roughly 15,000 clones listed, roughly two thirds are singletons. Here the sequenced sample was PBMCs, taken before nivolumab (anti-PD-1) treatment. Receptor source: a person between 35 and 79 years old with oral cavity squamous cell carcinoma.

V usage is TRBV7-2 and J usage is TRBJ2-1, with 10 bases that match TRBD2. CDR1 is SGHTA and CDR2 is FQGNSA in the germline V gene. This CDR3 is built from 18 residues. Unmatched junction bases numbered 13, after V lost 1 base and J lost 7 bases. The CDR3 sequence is CASSLVLAGVDGLNEQFF. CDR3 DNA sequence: TGTGCCAGCAGCTTAGTGCTAGCGGGAGTAGACGGATTAAATGAGCAGTTCTTC.

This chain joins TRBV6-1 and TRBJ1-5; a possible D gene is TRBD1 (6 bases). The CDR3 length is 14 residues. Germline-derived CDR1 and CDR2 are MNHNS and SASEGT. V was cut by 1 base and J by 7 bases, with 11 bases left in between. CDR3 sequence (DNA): TGTGCCAGCAGTGAAGACAGGGTTCGGCAGCCCCAGCATTTT. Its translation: CASSEDRVRQPQHF.

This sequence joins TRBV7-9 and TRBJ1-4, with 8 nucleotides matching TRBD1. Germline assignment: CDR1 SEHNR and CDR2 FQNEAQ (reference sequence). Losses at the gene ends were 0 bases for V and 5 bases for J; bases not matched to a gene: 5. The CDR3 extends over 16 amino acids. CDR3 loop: CASSLAGQGGNEKLFF. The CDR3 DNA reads TGTGCCAGCAGCTTAGCCGGACAGGGTGGGAATGAAAAACTGTTTTTT.

CDR3 residues: CASSPSGHNEQFF. The CDR3 nucleotides read TGTGCCAGCAGCCCCTCGGGCCACAATGAGCAGTTCTTC. V and J are TRBV7-9 and TRBJ2-1; no firm D call. The CDR3 is 13 residues long. Trimming shortened V by 5 bases and J by 5 bases, and 10 bases separated the two germline ends. The V gene's germline CDR1 is SEHNR and CDR2 FQNEAQ (reference sequence).

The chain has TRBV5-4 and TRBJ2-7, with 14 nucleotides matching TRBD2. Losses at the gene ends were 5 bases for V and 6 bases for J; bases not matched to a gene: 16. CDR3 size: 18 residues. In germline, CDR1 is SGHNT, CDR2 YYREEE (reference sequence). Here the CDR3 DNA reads TGTGCCAGCAGTTCCAAGGGGTGGGGGACTAGCGGGAGTTTCGAGCAGTACTTC. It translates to CASSSKGWGTSGSFEQYF.

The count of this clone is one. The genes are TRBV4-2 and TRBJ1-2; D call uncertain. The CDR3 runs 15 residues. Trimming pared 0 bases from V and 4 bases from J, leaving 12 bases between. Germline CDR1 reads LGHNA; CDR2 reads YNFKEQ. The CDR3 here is CASSQDSWTVYGYTF. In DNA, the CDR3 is TGTGCCAGCAGCCAAGATAGTTGGACGGTCTATGGCTACACCTTC.

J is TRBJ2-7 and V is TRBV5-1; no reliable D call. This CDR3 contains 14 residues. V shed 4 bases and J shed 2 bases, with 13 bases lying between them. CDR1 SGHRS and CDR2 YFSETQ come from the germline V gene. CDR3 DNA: TGCGCCAGCAGCACGGACGCCCATGCCTACGAGCAGTACTTC. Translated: CASSTDAHAYEQYF.

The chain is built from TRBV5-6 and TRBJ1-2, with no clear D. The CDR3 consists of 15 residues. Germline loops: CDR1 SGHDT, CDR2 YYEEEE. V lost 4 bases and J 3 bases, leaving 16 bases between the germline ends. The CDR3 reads CASSLNTLRYYGYTF. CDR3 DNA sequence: TGTGCCAGCAGCCTGAACACCCTCAGGTACTATGGCTACACCTTC.

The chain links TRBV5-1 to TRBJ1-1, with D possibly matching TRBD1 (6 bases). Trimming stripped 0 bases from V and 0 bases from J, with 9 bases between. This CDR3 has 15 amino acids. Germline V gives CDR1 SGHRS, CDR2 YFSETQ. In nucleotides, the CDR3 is TGCGCCAGCAGCTTGGAGGGGGTGATGAACACTGAAGCTTTCTTT. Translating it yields CASSLEGVMNTEAFF.

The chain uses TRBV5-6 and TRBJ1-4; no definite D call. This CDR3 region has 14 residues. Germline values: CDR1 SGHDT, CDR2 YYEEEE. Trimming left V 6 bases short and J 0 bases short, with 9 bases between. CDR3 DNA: TGTGCCAGCACGCTTTGGGCAACTAATGAAAAACTGTTTTTT. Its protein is CASTLWATNEKLFF.

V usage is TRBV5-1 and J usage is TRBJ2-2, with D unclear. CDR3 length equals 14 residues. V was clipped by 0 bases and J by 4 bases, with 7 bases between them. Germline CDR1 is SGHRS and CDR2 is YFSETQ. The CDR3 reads CASSLEKATGELFF. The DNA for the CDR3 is TGCGCCAGCAGCTTGGAAAAGGCCACCGGGGAGCTGTTTTTT.

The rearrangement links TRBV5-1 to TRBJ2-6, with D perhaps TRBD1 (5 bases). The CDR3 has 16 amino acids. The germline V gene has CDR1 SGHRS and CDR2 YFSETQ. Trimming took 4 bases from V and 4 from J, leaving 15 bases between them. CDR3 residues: CASSKGMRSGANVLTF. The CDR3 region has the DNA TGCGCCAGCAGCAAGGGGATGCGATCGGGGGCCAACGTCCTGACTTTC.

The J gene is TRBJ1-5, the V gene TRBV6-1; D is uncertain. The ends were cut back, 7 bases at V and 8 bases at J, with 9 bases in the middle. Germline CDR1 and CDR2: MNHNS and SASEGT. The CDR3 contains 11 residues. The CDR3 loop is CASTRGEPQHF. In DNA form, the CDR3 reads TGTGCCAGCACCCGTGGGGAGCCCCAGCATTTT.

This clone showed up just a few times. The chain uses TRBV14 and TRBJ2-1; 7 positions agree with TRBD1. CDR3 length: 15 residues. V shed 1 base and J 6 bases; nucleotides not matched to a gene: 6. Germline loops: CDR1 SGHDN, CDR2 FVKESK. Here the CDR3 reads CASSQAAGGGNEQFF. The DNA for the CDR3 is TGTGCCAGCAGCCAAGCGGCAGGGGGTGGCAATGAGCAGTTCTTC.

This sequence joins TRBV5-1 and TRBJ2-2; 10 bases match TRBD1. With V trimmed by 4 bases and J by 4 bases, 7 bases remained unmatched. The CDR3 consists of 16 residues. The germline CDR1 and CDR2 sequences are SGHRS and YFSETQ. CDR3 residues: CASSPRDRGITGELFF. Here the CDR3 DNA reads TGCGCCAGCAGCCCCCGGGACAGGGGCATCACCGGGGAGCTGTTTTTT.

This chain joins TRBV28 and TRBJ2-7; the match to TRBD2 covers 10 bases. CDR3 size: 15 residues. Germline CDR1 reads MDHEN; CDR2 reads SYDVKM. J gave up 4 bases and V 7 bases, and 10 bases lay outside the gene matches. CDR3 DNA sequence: TGTGCCAGCACCCCATTAGCGGGAGGTCCGTACGAGCAGTACTTC. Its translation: CASTPLAGGPYEQYF.

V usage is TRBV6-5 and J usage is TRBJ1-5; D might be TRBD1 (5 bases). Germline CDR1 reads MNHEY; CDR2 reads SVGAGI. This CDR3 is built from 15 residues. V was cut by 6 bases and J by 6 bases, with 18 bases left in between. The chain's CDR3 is CASRSAGNKGQPQHF. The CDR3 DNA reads TGTGCCAGCAGATCGGCAGGGAATAAGGGTCAGCCCCAGCATTTT.

This chain's CDR3 is CASSLGSSGYDNEQFF. For the CDR3, the DNA is TGTGCCAGCAGCTTGGGGAGCAGCGGGTATGACAATGAGCAGTTCTTC. The J gene is TRBJ2-1, the V gene TRBV5-8, with D maybe TRBD2 (6 bases). This CDR3 region has 16 residues. V was shortened by 0 bases and J by 5 bases, with 15 bases between the two germline ends. From germline, CDR1 is SGHTS and CDR2 YDEGEE.